The subject of this entry is one T cell receptor beta chain. Its antigen is unknown. A single record per CDR3 protein comes from TCRdb applying MiXCR to the 5' RACE reads. This sample has around 220,000 distinct CDR3 sequences, with 11% to 15% found just once. The length of the CDR3 is 12 residues. Looked up from germline, CDR1 is DFQATT and CDR2 is SNEGSKA (reference sequence). All donors comprised healthy Caucasians. The data originate from a study of identical twins. Whole-study findings and limits: The study drew conclusions from cross-sectional statistical analysis, not from following the same donors. With monozygotic twins, out-of-frame TCR alpha sharing exceeded what models estimated.

The sequenced sample consisted of memory (CD45RO+) T cells sorted from blood. The clonotype comes from a woman between 18 and 30 years old in good health. The chain is built from TRBV20-1 and TRBJ1-2, with D unresolved. This chain's CDR3 is CRASGGMSGYTF. CDR3 DNA: TGCAGGGCCTCGGGAGGGATGAGTGGCTACACCTTC.